This T cell receptor (beta chain) was identified in a study of CD4 T cells in lung cancer (dated by TCRdb to the late 2010s). The study in broad terms: In the study, blood T cells of NSCLC patients were screened for responses to candidate mutation-encoded neoepitopes, and neoantigen-specific CD4+ T-cell clones and TCRs were isolated. The frequency of neoantigen-specific clonotypes in tumor resections, non-adjacent lung and cultured T-cell products was followed using TCRB deep sequencing. Before blood donation, treatments including platinum chemotherapy had been received by the patients, and nivolumab or pembrolizumab had been received by some of the patients. A few patients undergoing curative-intent resections for stage I-III non-small cell lung cancer provided the tumor and non-adjacent lung tissue. Lung adenocarcinoma or squamous cell carcinoma was present in the resected patients, who were aged 60 to 69 at blood donation and were mostly former smokers. What the study reported, not specific to this receptor: Some blood-derived responses might reflect in vitro priming of naive T cells or cross-reactivity rather than memory responses to the cancer.

With respect to this clone: Which antigen it targets is not known. Base qualities are not provided; no much larger clone lies one nucleotide away.

Library creation used the immunoSEQ multiplex PCR assay. Qiagen DNeasy or QIAamp micro DNA kits were used to isolate DNA, and the Adaptive Biotechnology human TCRB sequencing kit was used to sequence TCRB. Sequencing of TCRB libraries was performed on an Illumina MiSeq. On the authors' methods: TCRB sequence data were analyzed using the kit provider's software, and tumor enrichment of clonotype templates was assessed with Fisher's exact test. The table comes from immuneACCESS by way of TCRdb, which keeps in-frame sequences with V and J called. Part of the clones is missing from these tables; in studies checked, under half for an unresolved V gene and the rest for unknown reasons. V and J calls and clone size are as listed in that table; D and trimming were resolved from the DNA. The table for this sample lists about 4,400 clones; 74% of them were counted only once. The biggest ten clones account for 15% to 20% of the sample.

The germline V end is reduced by 6 bases and the J end by 6 bases; junction bases left unmatched: 5. From its cysteine to its phenylalanine, the CDR3 spans 12 amino acids. Only the CDR3 DNA is retained, 36 bases long and in frame from the first base. Via the germline V gene, CDR1 is SGHVS and CDR2 FQNEAQ. The V and J segments used are TRBV7-8 and TRBJ2-7, with 7 bases matching TRBD2. Material for sequencing was lung tumor tissue. The receptor was derived from a man aged 55 to 70 with non-small cell lung cancer. The CDR3 amino acid sequence is: CASSFGLGEQYF. Read as DNA, the sequence is TGTGCCAGCAGTTTTGGACTAGGCGAGCAGTACTTC.